This entry lists 20 T cell receptor beta chains sequenced from one sample in a study of blood T cell repertoires in COVID-19. Only in-frame clones appear in the TCRdb table, and some are missing; sequencing was by immunoSEQ multiplex PCR. Of 350,000 or so clones listed, more than 70% are singletons. The sequenced sample consisted of peripheral blood. The receptors were sampled from a woman in her 30s with COVID-19, enrolled during active disease.

The gene calls are TRBV18 and TRBJ1-2; TRBD1 agrees at 7 bases. The V gene end was trimmed by 4 bases and the J gene end by 8 bases; junction bases not matched to a gene: 4. CDR1 is KGHSH and CDR2 is LQKENI in the germline V gene. The CDR3 runs 12 residues. The CDR3 region is CASSLTGEGYTF. DNA of the CDR3: TGTGCCAGCTCACTAACAGGGGAAGGCTACACCTTC.

V is TRBV18 and J is TRBJ1-1; 8 bases match TRBD1. The CDR3 extends over 16 amino acids. CDR1 KGHSH and CDR2 LQKENI come from the germline V gene. The trim removed 4 bases at V and 3 bases at J, leaving 10 bases unmatched. CDR3 region: CASSLDQGARDTEAFF. DNA of the CDR3: TGTGCCAGCTCACTCGATCAGGGGGCCCGGGACACTGAAGCTTTCTTT.

The gene calls are TRBV6-5 and TRBJ1-2; D remains ambiguous. The CDR3 has 16 residues. Germline V gene sequence: CDR1 MNHEY, CDR2 SVGAGI. The ends were cut back, 4 bases at V and 8 bases at J, with 23 bases in the middle. CDR3 coding DNA: TGTGCCAGCAGTTCTCCTTCTAGCCCTTTCGGTATCGGCTACACCTTC. Protein: CASSSPSSPFGIGYTF.

A remark on this clone: This sample includes further DNA sequences coding for the same CDR3. The V call is TRBV5-1, the J call TRBJ2-3; D is uncertain. The length of the CDR3 is 14 residues. In germline, CDR1 is SGHRS, CDR2 YFSETQ. Trimming left V 0 bases short and J 2 bases short, with 7 bases between. DNA of the CDR3: TGCGCCAGCAGCTTGGGACAAAACACAGATACGCAGTATTTT. Its translation is CASSLGQNTDTQYF.

The CDR3 DNA follows: TGTGCCAGCCGCCTGGGGGCAGGTTCCTACGAGCAGTACTTC. It encodes CASRLGAGSYEQYF. The chain recombines TRBV6-5 with TRBJ2-7; D may be TRBD1 (6 bases). CDR3 length equals 14 residues. V was cut by 8 bases and J by 1 base, with 15 bases left in between. Germline loops: CDR1 MNHEY, CDR2 SVGAGI.

This chain links TRBV5-6 with TRBJ2-3; tentatively, D is TRBD2 (5 bases). The germline V and J ends were trimmed by 4 bases and 2 bases, with 14 bases remaining between them. Germline lookup yields CDR1 SGHDT and CDR2 YYEEEE. The CDR3 consists of 15 residues. CDR3 sequence reads: CASSQRSRSTDTQYF. The CDR3 coding sequence is TGTGCCAGCAGCCAGCGGAGCAGATCCACAGATACGCAGTATTTT.

The chain has TRBV4-1 and TRBJ2-2; TRBD2 is a possible D gene (5 bases). The V and J ends lost 4 bases and 6 bases respectively, with 21 bases between them. Germline CDR1 is MGHRA and CDR2 is YSYEKL. This CDR3 is 17 amino acids long. The CDR3 sequence is CASSPLPRGRWAGELFF. The CDR3 DNA follows: TGCGCCAGCAGCCCCCTCCCACGGGGTAGATGGGCCGGGGAGCTGTTTTTT.

The gene calls are TRBV6-2 or TRBV6-3 and TRBJ1-5; D unclear. The CDR3 covers 16 residues. The germline CDR1 and CDR2 sequences are MNHEY and SVGEGT. Trimming cost V 0 bases and J 1 base, with 10 bases left between them. The DNA of the CDR3 is TGTGCCAGCAGTTACTCATCTGGCCCGAGCAATCAGCCCCAGCATTTT. This translates into CASSYSSGPSNQPQHF.

The V gene is TRBV2, the J gene TRBJ2-1; 8 bases agree with TRBD2. The CDR3 is made up of 13 amino acids. Trimming at V came to 11 bases and at J to 0 bases, leaving 3 bases not matched to a gene. Germline V gives CDR1 SNHLY, CDR2 FYNNEI. CDR3: CASAGGSYNEQFF. CDR3 nucleotides: TGTGCCTCTGCGGGGGGCTCCTACAATGAGCAGTTCTTC.

The CDR3 spells CASSLTGGGNSPLHF. The DNA for the CDR3 is TGTGCCAGCAGTTTAACAGGGGGCGGTAATTCACCCCTCCACTTT. The V and J genes are TRBV6-5 and TRBJ1-6; 9 bases map to TRBD1. The CDR3 is made up of 15 amino acids. V shed 4 bases and J 6 bases; nucleotides not matched to a gene: 4. Germline V gives CDR1 MNHEY, CDR2 SVGAGI.

The rearrangement links TRBV9 to TRBJ2-6; 9 nucleotides match TRBD1. Looked up from germline, CDR1 is SGDLS and CDR2 is YYNGEE. The ends lost 0 bases at V and 12 bases at J; junction bases unmatched: 4. This CDR3 is built from 14 residues. CDR3 protein: CASSVGTGGAVLTF. CDR3 nucleotide sequence: TGTGCCAGCAGCGTAGGAACAGGGGGCGCCGTCCTGACTTTC.

The chain carries TRBV28 and TRBJ2-7, with D perhaps matching TRBD2 (5 bases). From germline, CDR1 is MDHEN and CDR2 SYDVKM. This CDR3 contains 13 residues. V dropped 5 bases and J dropped 6 bases, with 14 bases sitting between them. CDR3 sequence: CASSQFTSGEQYV. CDR3 DNA sequence: TGTGCCAGCAGTCAATTTACTAGTGGCGAGCAGTACGTC.

The CDR3 sequence: CASAGLSLRDEQYV. The CDR3 DNA sequence: TGTGCCAGCGCCGGACTCTCTCTACGGGACGAGCAGTACGTC. The chain recombines TRBV6-5 with TRBJ2-7; maybe TRBD2 (5 bases). The CDR3 sequence is 14 residues long. Germline-derived CDR1 and CDR2 are MNHEY and SVGAGI. Trimming pared 8 bases from V and 5 bases from J, leaving 19 bases between.

V usage is TRBV7-9 and J usage is TRBJ1-4, with D maybe TRBD1 (5 bases). V was clipped by 8 bases and J by 8 bases, with 12 bases between them. Germline CDR1 and CDR2: SEHNR and FQNEAQ (reference sequence). The CDR3 consists of 12 residues. CDR3 DNA sequence: TGTGCCAGCCGGGACTCAGGGGAAAAACTGTTTTTT. Its translation is CASRDSGEKLFF. The whole variable domain, remainder taken from reference TRBV7-9 and TRBJ1-4, is DTGVSQNPRHKITKRGQNVTFRCDPISEHNRLYWYRQTLGQGPEFLTYFQNEAQLEKSRLLSDRFSAERPKGSFSTLEIQRTEQGDSAMYLCASRDSGEKLFFGSGTQLSVL.

This rearrangement joins TRBV2 to TRBJ2-7; TRBD2 matches at 12 bases. V was clipped by 5 bases and J by 5 bases; unmatched bases: 4. CDR1 and CDR2 from the germline V gene are SNHLY and FYNNEI. The CDR3 sequence is 14 residues long. The CDR3 nucleotides are TGTGCCAGCAGTCTCACTAGCGGGGGGAACGAGCAGTACTTC. It is translated as CASSLTSGGNEQYF.

The J gene is TRBJ1-2, the V gene TRBV19, with 7 positions matching TRBD1. The CDR3 sequence is 13 residues long. The germline CDR1 and CDR2 sequences are LNHDA and SQIVND (reference sequence). The V gene end was trimmed by 6 bases and the J gene end by 4 bases; junction bases not matched to a gene: 5. As DNA, the CDR3 is TGTGCCAGTAGCGACGACAGGGCCTATGGCTACACCTTC. This codes for CASSDDRAYGYTF.

The chain joins TRBV7-9 to TRBJ2-5, with D unresolved. Trimming pared 5 bases from V and 2 bases from J, leaving 12 bases between. This CDR3 is 14 amino acids long. The germline V gene has CDR1 SEHNR and CDR2 FQNEAQ (reference sequence). As DNA, the CDR3 is TGTGCCAGCAGCCTGACTCTCGTACAAGAGACCCAGTACTTC. Translating it yields CASSLTLVQETQYF.

The chain has TRBV5-4 and TRBJ1-2; D unresolved. CDR1 and CDR2 (germline): SGHNT, YYREEE (reference sequence). This CDR3 has 13 amino acids. The V gene lost 4 bases and the J gene lost 5 bases, with 12 bases spanning the gap. The DNA of the CDR3 is TGTGCCAGCAGCCTGCCGGGAGTATATGGCTACACCTTC. This sequence encodes CASSLPGVYGYTF.

The V gene is TRBV13, the J gene TRBJ2-3; 8 positions match TRBD1. The CDR3 loop spans 14 amino acids. Looked up from germline, CDR1 is PRHDT and CDR2 is FYEKMQ (reference sequence). V shed 7 bases and J 6 bases; nucleotides not matched to a gene: 9. The chain's CDR3 is CASTRDRSSDTQYF. The DNA for the CDR3 is TGTGCCAGCACCCGGGACAGGTCGTCGGATACGCAGTATTTT.

Concerning this clone: Different DNA sequences within this sample yield the same CDR3. This chain joins TRBV5-4 and TRBJ1-2; the D gene is possibly TRBD1 (5 bases). Per germline, CDR1 SGHNT and CDR2 YYREEE (reference sequence). The CDR3 is made up of 14 amino acids. V was clipped by 2 bases and J by 0 bases, with 8 bases between them. The CDR3 region has the DNA TGTGCCAGCAGCTTATGGGGGGCTAACTATGGCTACACCTTC. Residues: CASSLWGANYGYTF.